The sequence of this T cell receptor beta chain was determined in a study of beta chain features in type 1 diabetes. In the study overall: Taken together, all samples contributed around 100 million examined sorted cells. General study points: Among patients with Type 1 diabetes, TCRB CDR3s were moderately but significantly shorter in every one of the four CD4+ subsets.

The study reverse transcribed the entire isolated RNA, so it sequenced expressed TCRB transcripts. There were approximately 3.5 million reads on average in the naive, central memory and regulatory T cell samples. Generated by immunoSEQ multiplex PCR, the TCRdb table keeps only in-frame clones and is missing some. The sample carries around 650,000 clones, around 11% recorded once. Stem cell-like memory, regulatory, central memory and naive CD4+ cells were sorted via CD45RO/CCR7/CD25/CD127/CD95/CD27. Notes on this clone: Its antigen remains unknown.

This sequence originates from a man between 25 and 39 years old with type 1 diabetes. Input material: naive CD4+ T cells from blood.

The CDR3 region is CASSNSIQGYRETQYF. The CDR3 coding sequence is TGTGCCAGCAGCAATAGTATCCAGGGTTATAGGGAGACCCAGTACTTC. The chain uses TRBV21-1 and TRBJ2-5; the table's D call, TRBD1, has no DNA check behind it. TRBV21-1 has pseudogene status. The CDR3 totals 16 residues.